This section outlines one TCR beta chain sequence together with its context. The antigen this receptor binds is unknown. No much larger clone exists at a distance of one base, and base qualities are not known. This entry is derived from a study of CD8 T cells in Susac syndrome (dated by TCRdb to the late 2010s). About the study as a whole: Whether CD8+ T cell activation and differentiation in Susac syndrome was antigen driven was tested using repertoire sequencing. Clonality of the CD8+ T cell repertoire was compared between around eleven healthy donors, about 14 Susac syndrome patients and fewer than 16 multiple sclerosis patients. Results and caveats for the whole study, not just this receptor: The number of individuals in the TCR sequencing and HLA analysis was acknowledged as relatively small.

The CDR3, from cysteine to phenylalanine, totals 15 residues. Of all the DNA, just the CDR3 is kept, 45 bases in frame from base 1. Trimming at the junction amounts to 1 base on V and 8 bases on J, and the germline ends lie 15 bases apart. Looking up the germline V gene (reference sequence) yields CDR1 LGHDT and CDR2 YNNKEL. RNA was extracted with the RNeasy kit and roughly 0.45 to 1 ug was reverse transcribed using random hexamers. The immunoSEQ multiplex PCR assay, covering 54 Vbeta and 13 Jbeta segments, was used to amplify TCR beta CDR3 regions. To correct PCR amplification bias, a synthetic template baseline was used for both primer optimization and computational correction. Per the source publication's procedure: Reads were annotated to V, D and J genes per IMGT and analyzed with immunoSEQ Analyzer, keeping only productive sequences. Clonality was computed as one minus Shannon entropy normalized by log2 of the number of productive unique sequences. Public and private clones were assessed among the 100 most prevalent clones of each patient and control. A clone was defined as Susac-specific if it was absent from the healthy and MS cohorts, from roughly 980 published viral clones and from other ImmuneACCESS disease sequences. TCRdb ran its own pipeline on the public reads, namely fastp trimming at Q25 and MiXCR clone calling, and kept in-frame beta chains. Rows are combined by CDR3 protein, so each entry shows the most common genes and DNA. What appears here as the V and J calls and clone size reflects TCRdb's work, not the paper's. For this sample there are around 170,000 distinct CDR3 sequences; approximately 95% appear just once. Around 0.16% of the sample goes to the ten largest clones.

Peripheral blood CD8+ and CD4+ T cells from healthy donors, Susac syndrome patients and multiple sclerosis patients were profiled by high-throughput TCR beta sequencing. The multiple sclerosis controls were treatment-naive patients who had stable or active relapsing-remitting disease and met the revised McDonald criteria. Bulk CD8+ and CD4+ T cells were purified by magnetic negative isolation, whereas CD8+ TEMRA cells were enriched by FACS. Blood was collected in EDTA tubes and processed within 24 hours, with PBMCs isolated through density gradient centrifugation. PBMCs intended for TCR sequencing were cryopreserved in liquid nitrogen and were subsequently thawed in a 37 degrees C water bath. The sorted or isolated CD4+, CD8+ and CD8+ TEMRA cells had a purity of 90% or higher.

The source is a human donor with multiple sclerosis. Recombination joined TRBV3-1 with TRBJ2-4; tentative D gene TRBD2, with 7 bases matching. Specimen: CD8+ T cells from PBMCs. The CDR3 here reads CASSQVEGGLDIQYF. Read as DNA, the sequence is TGTGCCAGCAGCCAAGTGGAGGGGGGGCTTGACATTCAGTACTTC.